This T cell receptor beta chain comes out of a study of Ad26.COV2.S vaccination and SARS-CoV-2 variants. About the research overall: Recipients of Ad26.COV2.S got it intramuscularly, once or twice 56 days apart. Regarding the study as a whole: Recipients given vaccine exceeded placebo recipients in spike-specific TCR breadth.

Details on this clone: Antigen unknown.

This CDR3 has 15 residues. V lost 6 bases, J lost 6 bases, and 10 bases stayed unmatched. CDR1 is SGHKS, CDR2 YYEKEE, per germline (reference sequence). Produced via immunoSEQ multiplex PCR; TCRdb's table is partial and in-frame only. The profile covers hundreds of thousands of clones, with approximately 87% appearing a single time and about 3.1% taken by the ten largest. The treatment here: roughly 19 received Ad26.COV2.S at low or high dose, single or two shots; a few received placebo; per-sample allocation not given. Sampling occurred on day 63 after the first vaccine or placebo injection. The donor was a Boston adult aged 18-55 years. Immunization relied on an Ad26 vector, which expressed Wuhan-strain SARS-CoV-2 spike.

The sequence was collected from a person aged 18-60 years who received the Ad26.COV2.S COVID-19 vaccine or a placebo. Here the sequenced sample was peripheral blood, taken in a trial of Ad26.COV2.S vaccine versus placebo. This sequence joins TRBV5-5 and TRBJ2-7, with 12 bases lining up with TRBD1. The CDR3 sequence is CASTLRGTGGFEQYF. CDR3 in DNA: TGTGCCAGCACCCTTAGGGGGACAGGGGGCTTCGAGCAGTACTTC. Looking up the rest from reference TRBV5-5 and TRBJ2-7 gives the full variable domain: DAGVTQSPTHLIKTRGQQVTLRCSPISGHKSVSWYQQVLGQGPQFIFQYYEKEERGRGNFPDRFSARQFPNYSSELNVNALLLGDSALYLCASTLRGTGGFEQYFGPGTRLTVT.